This T cell receptor beta chain was captured in a study of sequential checkpoint blockade in melanoma. Background on the study: Arm A got nivolumab then ipilimumab; arm B the reverse, 1:1. Each arm's sequence ended with maintenance nivolumab.

Repertoires were generated with immunoSEQ multiplex PCR, while TCRdb's copy carries only in-frame clones and drops some. The table shows approximately 10,000 clones, with less than 80% occurring only once. Treatment specified: randomized to nivolumab then ipilimumab (arm A) or the reverse (arm B). Sorted cells were live CD3+CD8+, lacking CD19 and CD56, from PBMCs. As regards this clone: One end of the junction fails to match germline, which may point to a read error. In the same sample, other DNA sequences code for this CDR3.

The sequence was obtained from a human donor with melanoma. The specimen comprised CD8+ T cells sorted from blood (inferred from file names), sampled from a patient given nivolumab and ipilimumab in sequence.

The CDR3 region is CATSRIRQGTDLYNSPLHF. The DNA of the CDR3 is TGTGCCACCAGCAGGATTCGTCAGGGGACGGACCTTTATAACTCACCCCTCCACTTT. The chain employs TRBV15 and TRBJ1-6; D is possibly TRBD1 (6 bases). CDR1 and CDR2 (germline): LNHNV, YYDKDF (reference sequence). The CDR3 is 19 amino acids. Filled out from reference TRBV15 and TRBJ1-6, the complete variable domain reads DAMVIQNPRYQVTQFGKPVTLSCSQTLNHNVMYWYQQKSSQAPKLLFHYYDKDFNNEADTPDNFQSRRPNTSFCFLDIRSPGLGDTAMYLCATSRIRQGTDLYNSPLHFGNGTRLTVT.